This T cell receptor (beta chain) originates from a study of T cell responses to AZD1222 COVID-19 vaccine. Whole-study results and caveats: Across the whole spike, CD4 TCRs peaked at regions 160-218 and 743-854. The study identified only a handful of AZD1222 recipients as seropositive at baseline. None of the repertoires were sampled until the peak T cell response had passed.

V lost 6 bases and J lost 3; bases outside the gene matches: 8. The length of the CDR3 is 15 residues. Germline V CDR1 and CDR2: MDHEN, SYDVKM. Clones were read by immunoSEQ multiplex PCR, and TCRdb kept only the in-frame ones, dropping some. The table shows approximately 150,000 clones, with less than 95% occurring only once. This clone was picked up one time. Its cognate antigen is unknown. This sample comprised peripheral blood, obtained 28 days after the second AZD1222 dose. The rearrangement joins TRBV28 to TRBJ1-3, with 7 nucleotides matching TRBD1. This receptor was taken from an adult who received the AZD1222 COVID-19 vaccine. The CDR3 sequence is CASSSPGQSGNTIYF. In DNA, the CDR3 is TGTGCCAGCAGCTCTCCGGGACAGAGTGGAAACACCATATATTTT.